A selection of T cell receptor beta chains follows, all from one sample in a study of cytomegalovirus exposure and HLA in healthy donors. TCRdb's copy holds only in-frame clones and misses some; the assay was immunoSEQ multiplex PCR. The table has under 250,000 clones, 78% seen once; the top ten hold 3.5% to 4%. The sample comprised PBMCs. These receptors came from a male donor in good health and CMV-seronegative. CDR3s include the opening cysteine and the closing phenylalanine or tryptophan. A D gene is named only where the DNA matches it firmly. Size values are once, few and many counts, or a class for expanded clones, and some rows have none.

D gene: NA
V gene: TRBV6-4
clone size: NA
J gene: TRBJ2-7
CDR3 DNA: TGTGCCAGCAGCCCCGAAGCAGGGTCCTTTATGGAGCAGTACTTC
CDR3 protein: CASSPEAGSFMEQYF

D gene: NA
V gene: TRBV28
clone size: NA
J gene: TRBJ1-2
CDR3 DNA: TGTGCCAGCAGAGAGACCCGGCAGGGAACTATTTATGGCTACACCTTC
CDR3 protein: CASRETRQGTIYGYTF

D gene: TRBD2
V gene: TRBV5-1
clone size: NA
J gene: TRBJ2-7
CDR3 DNA: TGCGCCAGCAGCTCCGGACTAGCGCCGAGCTCCTACGAGCAGTACTTC
CDR3 protein: CASSSGLAPSSYEQYF

D gene: NA
V gene: TRBV19
clone size: NA
J gene: TRBJ1-1
CDR3 DNA: TGTGCCAGTAGTACATACAGAAACACTGAAGCTTTCTTT
CDR3 protein: CASSTYRNTEAFF

D gene: NA
V gene: TRBV5-6
clone size: once
J gene: TRBJ1-4
CDR3 DNA: TGTGCCAGCAGCCTACCTATCCAGCGTAATGAAAAACTGTTTTTT
CDR3 protein: CASSLPIQRNEKLFF

D gene: TRBD2
V gene: TRBV5-4
clone size: NA
J gene: TRBJ2-6
CDR3 DNA: TGTGCCAGCAGCTGGGGGGGAGTATTCGGGCTTGGGGCCAACGTCCTGACTTTC
CDR3 protein: CASSWGGVFGLGANVLTF

D gene: NA
V gene: TRBV19
clone size: NA
J gene: TRBJ2-2
CDR3 DNA: TGTGCCAGTAGTATCCTCGGGGAGCTGTTTTTT
CDR3 protein: CASSILGELFF

D gene: TRBD1
V gene: TRBV2
clone size: NA
J gene: TRBJ2-6
CDR3 DNA: TGTGCCAGCACAGGACAGGGAAGCTCTGGGGCCAACGTCCTGACTTTC
CDR3 protein: CASTGQGSSGANVLTF

D gene: NA
V gene: TRBV7-3
clone size: NA
J gene: TRBJ2-1
CDR3 DNA: TGTGCCAGCAGCTTAACCGACTTAAGCAATGAGCAGTTCTTC
CDR3 protein: CASSLTDLSNEQFF

D gene: NA
V gene: TRBV30
clone size: NA
J gene: TRBJ1-2
CDR3 DNA: TGTGCCTGGAGCATGGGAGGGGTTACGGGGGGCTACACCTTC
CDR3 protein: CAWSMGGVTGGYTF

D gene: NA
V gene: TRBV6-5
clone size: NA
J gene: TRBJ2-1
CDR3 DNA: TGTGCCAGCAGTTATGGGCAGGGGTCCTACAATGAGCAGTTCTTC
CDR3 protein: CASSYGQGSYNEQFF

D gene: NA
V gene: TRBV25-1
clone size: NA
J gene: TRBJ1-1
CDR3 DNA: TGTGCCAGCAGTGACGGGAGCTTGAAGGAGGAAGCTTTCTTT
CDR3 protein: CASSDGSLKEEAFF

D gene: TRBD1
V gene: TRBV15
clone size: NA
J gene: TRBJ1-5
CDR3 DNA: TGTGCCACCAGCAGAGGGGCCCGACAGGGAACCCATCAGCCCCAGCATTTT
CDR3 protein: CATSRGARQGTHQPQHF

D gene: NA
V gene: TRBV18
clone size: NA
J gene: TRBJ2-3
CDR3 DNA: TGTGCCAGCTCACCAAGGGGTACAGATACGCAGTATTTT
CDR3 protein: CASSPRGTDTQYF

D gene: TRBD2
V gene: TRBV7-3
clone size: NA
J gene: TRBJ2-1
CDR3 DNA: TGTGCCAGCAGCTCAATACTGTCGCTAGCGGGAGATTACAATGAGCAGTTCTTC
CDR3 protein: CASSSILSLAGDYNEQFF

D gene: TRBD1
V gene: TRBV5-1
clone size: few
J gene: TRBJ1-5
CDR3 DNA: TGCGCCAGCAGCCCCGGGACAGCAGATAGCAATCAGCCCCAGCATTTT
CDR3 protein: CASSPGTADSNQPQHF

D gene: TRBD2
V gene: TRBV9
clone size: NA
J gene: TRBJ2-3
CDR3 DNA: TGTGCCAGCAGCGTAGCGGGACTAGCTAGAGATACGCAGTATTTT
CDR3 protein: CASSVAGLARDTQYF

D gene: NA
V gene: TRBV19
clone size: NA
J gene: TRBJ2-3
CDR3 DNA: TGTGCCAGTAGTATAAGGGGCGGCAGCACAGATACGCAGTATTTT
CDR3 protein: CASSIRGGSTDTQYF

D gene: TRBD1
V gene: TRBV2
clone size: NA
J gene: TRBJ2-1
CDR3 DNA: TGTGCCAGCAACTCAGGGGGCGGTGAGCAGTTCTTC
CDR3 protein: CASNSGGGEQFF

D gene: TRBD1
V gene: TRBV5-4
clone size: NA
J gene: TRBJ2-7
CDR3 DNA: TGTGCCAGCAGCTTGAGTAAGATCGGACAGGGCTACGAGCAGTACTTC
CDR3 protein: CASSLSKIGQGYEQYF

D gene: TRBD1
V gene: TRBV2
clone size: NA
J gene: TRBJ1-2
CDR3 DNA: TGTGCCAGCAGTGTGCAGGGGGCCGTCTATGGCTACACCTTC
CDR3 protein: CASSVQGAVYGYTF

D gene: TRBD1
V gene: TRBV19
clone size: NA
J gene: TRBJ1-1
CDR3 DNA: TGTGCCAGTAGTATAGGGACAGGAGGAATGAACACTGAAGCTTTCTTT
CDR3 protein: CASSIGTGGMNTEAFF

D gene: TRBD2
V gene: TRBV7-3
clone size: NA
J gene: TRBJ2-3
CDR3 DNA: TGTGCCAGCAGCTTCGGACTAGCGGGAGGGTTTGATACGCAGTATTTT
CDR3 protein: CASSFGLAGGFDTQYF

D gene: NA
V gene: TRBV15
clone size: NA
J gene: TRBJ2-7
CDR3 DNA: TGTGCCACCAGTGAGGGTAACTGGGAGCAGTACTTC
CDR3 protein: CATSEGNWEQYF

D gene: NA
V gene: TRBV7-3
clone size: NA
J gene: TRBJ2-7
CDR3 DNA: TGTGCCAGCAGCTTAACGCAAACGGGAGAAAGTCCGCAGTACTTC
CDR3 protein: CASSLTQTGESPQYF

D gene: TRBD1
V gene: TRBV30
clone size: NA
J gene: TRBJ2-7
CDR3 DNA: TGTGCCTGGAGTGGGACAGGAGGCACCTACGAGCAGTACTTC
CDR3 protein: CAWSGTGGTYEQYF

D gene: TRBD1
V gene: TRBV5-6
clone size: NA
J gene: TRBJ2-5
CDR3 DNA: TGTGCCAGCAGCTTGAGCGGCAGGGGGCAAGAGACCCAGTACTTC
CDR3 protein: CASSLSGRGQETQYF

D gene: TRBD1
V gene: TRBV11-3
clone size: NA
J gene: TRBJ2-2
CDR3 DNA: TGTGCCAGCAGCCTACAGGGGACGAACACCGGGGAGCTGTTTTTT
CDR3 protein: CASSLQGTNTGELFF

D gene: NA
V gene: TRBV10-1
clone size: NA
J gene: TRBJ1-3
CDR3 DNA: TGCGCCAGCCGAACTAGCAAAACTGGAAACACCATATATTTT
CDR3 protein: CASRTSKTGNTIYF

D gene: TRBD1
V gene: TRBV25-1
clone size: once
J gene: TRBJ1-5
CDR3 DNA: TGTGCCAGCAGTGACCCTAGACAGGGCCCTTTATCGCCCCAGCATTTT
CDR3 protein: CASSDPRQGPLSPQHF

D gene: TRBD2
V gene: TRBV5-1
clone size: NA
J gene: TRBJ2-1
CDR3 DNA: TGCGCCAGCAGCCCGGGACTAGCGATTTGGTTCTCCTACAATGAGCAGTTCTTC
CDR3 protein: CASSPGLAIWFSYNEQFF

D gene: TRBD2
V gene: TRBV6-1
clone size: NA
J gene: TRBJ2-3
CDR3 DNA: TGTGCCAGCACCTTAAGCGGGAGAGGCACAGATACGCAGTATTTT
CDR3 protein: CASTLSGRGTDTQYF

D gene: TRBD2
V gene: TRBV5-1
clone size: once
J gene: TRBJ2-1
CDR3 DNA: TGCGCCAGCAGCCGACTAGCGGGAGGCAATGAGCAGTTCTTC
CDR3 protein: CASSRLAGGNEQFF

D gene: NA
V gene: TRBV2
clone size: NA
J gene: TRBJ1-2
CDR3 DNA: TGTGCCAGCAGTGAGGAGGGCTACACCTTC
CDR3 protein: CASSEEGYTF

D gene: NA
V gene: TRBV4-1
clone size: few
J gene: TRBJ1-1
CDR3 DNA: TGCGCCAGCAGCCAACAACAGGTGGGGACTGAAGCTTTCTTT
CDR3 protein: CASSQQQVGTEAFF

D gene: NA
V gene: TRBV5-1
clone size: NA
J gene: TRBJ2-3
CDR3 DNA: TGCGCCAGCAGCTTGAGCAGCGAAGCAGATACGCAGTATTTT
CDR3 protein: CASSLSSEADTQYF

D gene: NA
V gene: TRBV28
clone size: NA
J gene: TRBJ2-2
CDR3 DNA: TGTGCCAGCAGTTGGGCCAGAACGAACACCGGGGAGCTGTTTTTT
CDR3 protein: CASSWARTNTGELFF

D gene: NA
V gene: TRBV29-1
clone size: NA
J gene: TRBJ2-1
CDR3 DNA: TGCAGCGTTGACAGTTTCAGCTCCTACAATGAGCAGTTCTTC
CDR3 protein: CSVDSFSSYNEQFF

D gene: TRBD1
V gene: TRBV28
clone size: NA
J gene: TRBJ1-6
CDR3 DNA: TGTGCCAGCAGCCTAGGACAGGGGGGAAGCTCCTATAATTCACCCCTCCACTTT
CDR3 protein: CASSLGQGGSSYNSPLHF

D gene: TRBD2
V gene: TRBV18
clone size: NA
J gene: TRBJ2-7
CDR3 DNA: TGTGCCAGCTCACCGACGACGGGGACTAGCGGGAGCCACGAGCAGTACTTC
CDR3 protein: CASSPTTGTSGSHEQYF

D gene: NA
V gene: TRBV11-3
clone size: many
J gene: TRBJ2-7
CDR3 DNA: TGTGCCAGCAGCAACCGGGACTTCTACGAGCAGTACTTC
CDR3 protein: CASSNRDFYEQYF

D gene: TRBD1
V gene: TRBV9
clone size: few
J gene: TRBJ1-4
CDR3 DNA: TGTGCCAGCAGCGTTCGGACAGGGCCTCATGAAAAACTGTTTTTT
CDR3 protein: CASSVRTGPHEKLFF

D gene: TRBD1
V gene: TRBV18
clone size: NA
J gene: TRBJ1-3
CDR3 DNA: TGTGCCAGCTCACATGGGACAGCGGCCGGGAACACCATATATTTT
CDR3 protein: CASSHGTAAGNTIYF

D gene: NA
V gene: TRBV11-2
clone size: NA
J gene: TRBJ1-2
CDR3 DNA: TGTGCCAGCAGCTTAGATGCAGGGGTCCCACCCGACCGGGCTAACTATGGCTACACCTTC
CDR3 protein: CASSLDAGVPPDRANYGYTF

D gene: TRBD1
V gene: TRBV5-5
clone size: few
J gene: TRBJ1-5
CDR3 DNA: TGTGCCAGCAGCCAGGGGGGACAGAGGAATCAGCCCCAGCATTTT
CDR3 protein: CASSQGGQRNQPQHF